This TCR beta chain was captured in a study of T-cell reconstitution after alpha-beta-depleted transplantation in children. Study-wide results and caveats: Counts and diversity of T cells one year after transplant came mostly from newly produced T cells.

The germline V gene has CDR1 SGHTA and CDR2 FQGNSA. The CDR3 contains 15 residues. With 4 bases clipped from V and 4 bases from J, the junction kept 7 bases outside the gene matches. In this sample, this clonotype turned up a few times. Its antigen is currently unknown. Unique molecular identifiers were used to barcode this TCRbeta library. TCRdb analysed the PCR reads with MiXCR anew, one entry per CDR3 protein. The sample has 500,000 to 750,000 distinct CDR3 sequences, approximately 12% seen once. The sample was PBMCs, mostly from graft donor cells, taken 360 days after TCRalphabeta/CD19-depleted stem cell transplant. The chain links TRBV7-2 to TRBJ2-7; 10 bases match TRBD2. The origin of this receptor is a male patient younger than 18 who had a stem cell transplant for acute myeloid leukemia, so the T cells may come from the graft donor. CDR3 amino acids: CASSSRSTSGYEQYF. CDR3 coding DNA: TGTGCCAGCAGCTCCCGGTCGACTAGCGGGTACGAGCAGTACTTC.